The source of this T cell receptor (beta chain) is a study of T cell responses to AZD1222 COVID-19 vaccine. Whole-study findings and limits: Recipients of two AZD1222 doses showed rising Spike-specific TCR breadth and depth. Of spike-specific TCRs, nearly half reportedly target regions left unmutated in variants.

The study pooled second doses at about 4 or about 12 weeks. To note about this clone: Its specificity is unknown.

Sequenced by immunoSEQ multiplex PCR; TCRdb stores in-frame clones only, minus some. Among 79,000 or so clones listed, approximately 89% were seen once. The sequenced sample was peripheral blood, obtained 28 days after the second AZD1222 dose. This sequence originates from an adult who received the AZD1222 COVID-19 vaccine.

CDR3: CASSQDTGAGYTF. CDR3 DNA: TGTGCCAGCAGCCAAGATACGGGGGCTGGCTACACCTTC. The chain links TRBV4-2 to TRBJ1-2; TRBD1 is a possible D gene (6 bases). The ends were cut back, 0 bases at V and 7 bases at J, with 9 bases in the middle. The germline CDR1 and CDR2 sequences are LGHNA and YNFKEQ. The CDR3 covers 13 residues.